Listed here is a single T cell receptor (beta chain). Which antigen it targets is not known. No base-level quality is on record; no much larger clone is a single base apart. The data stem from a study of shared clonotypes between healthy human individuals (dated by TCRdb to 2018 to 2021). Concerning the study at large: The cohort comprised a couple of women and three men aged 18 to 49 years. For each donor, CD4 naive and CD4 memory were each run on three plates, CD8 naive on two plates, and CD8 memory on one plate. The study deeply sequenced blood TCR repertoires of about 5 healthy adults to estimate repertoire size and the extent of clonotype sharing between individuals. To increase sequencing depth and limit assay-specific biases, different laboratories used diverse techniques to prepare libraries and sequence TCR repertoires. Per donor, leukapheresis produced somewhere between about 0.9 and 9.5 billion PBMCs.

Overall results and qualifications from the work: Based on pairwise subsampling, the degree of clonotype sharing among donors was expected to be affected by sequencing depth. Only blood was sampled, and tissue TCR repertoires likely differ from those in blood. The genetic and exposure-history diversity represented was limited by the small number of donors. Clonotypes shared by all four sorted-subset donors showed higher generation probabilities than non-shared clonotypes. Even with the large sequencing depth, rarefaction of the sorted-subset datasets indicated that sequencing was incomplete. Naive subsets generally had larger estimated clonotype richness than memory subsets did. Sharing across a handful of donors was observed for around 5% of naive CD4, over 3% of naive CD8, about 2.5% of memory CD4, and around 0.4% of memory CD8 clonotypes.

Donors were healthy HIV-negative adults with no recently reported acute infections or vaccinations. Every donor was a Caucasian adult living in Nashville, Tennessee, USA. CD4+ T cells were enriched through magnetic negative selection, after which naive cells were positively selected on CD45RA and the remaining negative fraction served as the memory subset. After blood collection by leukapheresis, PBMCs were isolated using Ficoll-Histopaque density gradient centrifugation and then cryopreserved in the vapor phase of liquid nitrogen. Analytical flow cytometry was used to check the purity and quantity of each magnetically sorted T cell population. From each sorted fraction, genomic DNA was isolated and quantified by UV absorbance on a Nanodrop 2000c. Using the deep immunoSEQ assay, TCR CDR3 regions were amplified from genomic DNA by multiplex PCR. For each cell subset, the extracted genomic DNA was distributed evenly across all wells of several immunoSEQ 96-well plates, and each plate served as one replicate. Each replicate PCR for sorted subsets received around 210 ng genomic DNA, equal to roughly 30,000 T cell genomes. Purified libraries were measured with a Qubit 3.0 fluorometer, size-checked on a Bioanalyzer 2100, and measured again with the KAPA Library Quantification kit. Each immunoSEQ 96-well plate was sequenced on its own single-read 150-cycle Illumina NextSeq 550 flow cell. The paper's processing steps were these. Because the immunoSEQ output included only junctional sequences and no quality scores, the filtering could not be the same as the filtering used for full-length reads. Sequences were annotated with PyIR, a Python wrapper for IgBLAST v1.9, using IMGT germline references to assign V/J genes and CDR3. Reads were filtered out if the reads had weak V/J assignments (E-value above 1e-6), no CDR3, stop codons, out-of-frame junctions, or ambiguous translated residues. V3J clonotypes were defined as sequences sharing the same inferred V gene, J gene, and CDR3 amino acid sequence. The percentage overlap between two repertoires was calculated by dividing the number of shared unique clonotypes by the size of the smaller repertoire. Repertoire richness was assessed with RTK rarefaction, the Chao1 estimator, and Recon v2.1 estimates of unobserved clonotypes. OLGA was used to compute generation probabilities for all TCRbeta clonotypes that the gDNA method yielded from a handful of donors. The table comes from immuneACCESS by way of TCRdb, which keeps in-frame sequences with V and J called. Part of the clones is missing from these tables; in studies checked, under half for an unresolved V gene and the rest for unknown reasons. The DNA was the basis for D and trimming; V, J and clone size are from that table. In all, the sample holds 2 million to 3 million clones, and under 95% of those were seen once. In total, the top ten clones hold more than 0.35% of the sample.

V lost 3 bases and J lost 7 bases; the stretch between them is 10 bases long. Its CDR3 holds 13 amino acids, cysteine through phenylalanine. CDR3 DNA is the only sequence kept; it has 39 bases, read in frame from the first base. Reading the germline V gene gives CDR1 KGHSH and CDR2 LQKENI. The source of this sequence is a man between 18 and 29 years old in good health. Some clones in this sample may be carry-over from other donors' samples. This chain is built from TRBV18 and TRBJ2-1; the D segment could be TRBD2, given 6 matching bases. The specimen sequenced was naive CD4+ T cells from PBMCs. This sample's cell subset or site label indicates: CD45RA+ positively selected. The nucleotides read TGTGCCAGCTCACCGCGGGACGGGAATGAGCAGTTCTTC. It encodes CASSPRDGNEQFF.